This T cell receptor beta chain was obtained from a study of T cells after somatic rescue of genetic block. The data were produced by immunoSEQ multiplex PCR, yet TCRdb's version contains in-frame clones alone and is incomplete. Here the sample spans 60,000 to 90,000 clones, approximately 91% being singletons. Per germline, CDR1 MNHEY and CDR2 SVGAGI. The CDR3 totals 14 residues. Trimming removed 0 bases from V and 4 bases from J; junction bases left unmatched: 2. Sequencing used peripheral blood mononuclear cells (PBMCs). The chain recombines TRBV6-5 with TRBJ1-2; TRBD1 matches at 7 bases. The source is a man between 25 and 39 years old. Written as DNA, the CDR3 is TGTGCCAGCAGTTACTCAGGGACAGCCTATGGCTACACCTTC. Translating gives CASSYSGTAYGYTF.